This passage covers 23 T cell receptor beta chains from one sample sequenced in a study of shared clonotypes between healthy human individuals. Method: immunoSEQ multiplex PCR; TCRdb's copy keeps in-frame clones and lacks some. Among about 1 million clones listed, about 74% were seen once. The sequencing sample was made of memory CD4+ T cells sorted from blood. Subset described: CD45RA-negative fraction. The receptors shown here come from a man younger than 35 in good health.

The chain has TRBV2 and TRBJ1-5; no definite D call. CDR3 length: 16 amino acids. Trimming left V 4 bases short and J 3 bases short, with 16 bases between. CDR1 and CDR2 from the germline V gene are SNHLY and FYNNEI. The CDR3 sequence: CASSVFGRIVNQPQHF. The CDR3 nucleotides are TGTGCCAGCAGTGTTTTTGGCCGGATCGTCAATCAGCCCCAGCATTTT.

The chain is built from TRBV19 and TRBJ2-1; D is unclear. The germline V gene has CDR1 LNHDA and CDR2 SQIVND (reference sequence). This CDR3 is 15 amino acids long. Deletions cut 4 bases from V and 2 bases from J, with 12 bases between. The CDR3 DNA reads as TGTGCCAGTAGTACCTCAGCCCAACCCTACAATGAGCAGTTCTTC. Translating gives CASSTSAQPYNEQFF.

The chain carries TRBV5-1 and TRBJ2-2, with a tentative D call TRBD2 (6 bases). Germline V gene sequence: CDR1 SGHRS, CDR2 YFSETQ. Trimming pared 1 base from V and 4 bases from J, leaving 11 bases between. The CDR3 has 15 residues. The CDR3 spells CASSLNPGSTGELFF. CDR3 nucleotide sequence: TGCGCCAGCAGCTTGAATCCCGGGAGCACCGGGGAGCTGTTTTTT.

The chain joins TRBV2 to TRBJ2-2; 11 positions match TRBD2. CDR3 length: 17 residues. Per the germline V gene, CDR1 is SNHLY and CDR2 is FYNNEI. V lost 5 bases to trimming and J lost 6 bases; unmatched junction nucleotides: 11. For the CDR3, the DNA is TGTGCCAGCAGTTTAACAACGGGACTAGCGGTTTCCGGGGAGCTGTTTTTT. This codes for CASSLTTGLAVSGELFF.

The chain recombines TRBV6-1 with TRBJ1-4, with TRBD1 matching over 9 bases. This CDR3 region has 15 residues. Trimming cost V 3 bases and J 7 bases; bases outside gene matches: 6. CDR1 and CDR2 (germline): MNHNS, SASEGT. This CDR3 reads CASSDLRTGVEKLFF. CDR3 nucleotide sequence: TGTGCCAGCAGTGATCTCCGGACAGGGGTTGAAAAACTGTTTTTT.

The chain recombines TRBV28 with TRBJ1-2; D not resolved. The CDR3 runs to 15 residues. CDR1 MDHEN and CDR2 SYDVKM come from the germline V gene. Trimming took 10 bases from V and 8 from J, leaving 26 bases between them. The CDR3 nucleotides are TGTGCCACCTCTAAGACCCAATCCGTGTACGCGGGCTACACCTTC. Translating it yields CATSKTQSVYAGYTF.

V is TRBV5-1 and J is TRBJ1-5; 10 positions match TRBD1. Germline trimming cut 0 bases from V and 4 bases from J; bases unmatched to any gene: 1. The CDR3 is made up of 15 amino acids. Germline V gives CDR1 SGHRS, CDR2 YFSETQ. Here the CDR3 reads CASSLGQGANQPQHF. In nucleotides, the CDR3 is TGCGCCAGCAGCTTGGGACAGGGGGCAAATCAGCCCCAGCATTTT.

The chain recombines TRBV7-3 with TRBJ2-7, with TRBD1 identical over 7 bases. The junction had 3 bases not matched to a gene; V was cut back by 5 bases and J by 2 bases. CDR3 size: 13 residues. Germline assignment: CDR1 SGHTA and CDR2 FQGTGA. The CDR3 loop reads CASSHGTAYEQYF. As DNA, the CDR3 is TGTGCCAGCAGCCACGGGACAGCCTACGAGCAGTACTTC.

The chain is built from TRBV5-6 and TRBJ1-5, with 7 positions matching TRBD1. Trimming at V came to 2 bases and at J to 3 bases, leaving 8 bases not matched to a gene. In germline, CDR1 is SGHDT, CDR2 YYEEEE. The CDR3 is 16 amino acids. CDR3 nucleotide sequence: TGTGCCAGCAGCTTTTTCGGGACAGCTTACAATCAGCCCCAGCATTTT. Residues: CASSFFGTAYNQPQHF.

The count of this clone is one. The chain couples TRBV18 to TRBJ2-7; 9 bases are shared with TRBD1. The CDR3 runs to 16 residues. Germline CDR1 reads KGHSH; CDR2 reads LQKENI. Trimming removed 4 bases from V and 2 bases from J; junction bases left unmatched: 9. The CDR3 region has the DNA TGTGCCAGCTCACGCGCCCAGACAGGGGGAACCTACGAGCAGTACTTC. This codes for CASSRAQTGGTYEQYF.

This chain links TRBV20-1 with TRBJ1-2; TRBD1 matches 7 bases. V lost 5 bases, J lost 8 bases, and 5 bases stayed unmatched. The length of the CDR3 is 11 residues. The germline gives CDR1 DFQATT, CDR2 SNEGSKA (reference sequence). This CDR3 is CSAQTGNGYTF. DNA of the CDR3: TGCAGTGCTCAGACAGGGAACGGCTACACCTTC.

This chain uses TRBV10-3 with TRBJ1-5; D is unclear. From germline, CDR1 is ENHRY and CDR2 SYGVKD. V shed 4 bases and J shed 1 base, with 11 bases lying between them. The CDR3 is made up of 15 amino acids. The CDR3 nucleotides read TGTGCCATCAGTGGGGAGGGAAGGAGCAATCAGCCCCAGCATTTT. Translation gives CAISGEGRSNQPQHF.

The J gene is TRBJ2-1, the V gene TRBV29-1; D is unresolved. CDR3 length: 11 amino acids. Deletions cut 7 bases from V and 7 bases from J, with 11 bases between. From germline, CDR1 is SQVTM and CDR2 ANQGSEA. The CDR3: CSASAYNEQFF. CDR3 DNA: TGCAGCGCCTCTGCGTATAATGAGCAGTTCTTC.

The chain employs TRBV14 and TRBJ2-5; D might be TRBD1 or TRBD2, each matching 5 bases. The V gene lost 1 base and the J gene lost 4 bases, with 10 bases spanning the gap. CDR1 is SGHDN, CDR2 FVKESK, per germline. CDR3 length equals 14 residues. The CDR3 DNA follows: TGTGCCAGCAGCCAAGGTCCAGGGAGAGAGACCCAGTACTTC. This gives the protein CASSQGPGRETQYF. The complete variable domain, with remaining parts taken from reference TRBV14 and TRBJ2-5, reads EAGVTQFPSHSVIEKGQTVTLRCDPISGHDNLYWYRRVMGKEIKFLLHFVKESKQDESGMPNNRFLAERTGGTYSTLKVQPAELEDSGVYFCASSQGPGRETQYFGPGTRLLVL.

In the case of this clone: A much larger clone lies a single base off, so this may be a read error. The gene calls are TRBV28 and TRBJ1-5; D uncertain. The CDR3 has 15 amino acids. Germline lookup yields CDR1 MDHEN and CDR2 SYDVKM. CDR3 bases: TGTGCCGGCAGTTTTGGGTCCAGAGTAAATCAGCCCCAGCATTTT. This encodes CAGSFGSRVNQPQHF.

In this sample, this clone turned up a few times. The chain combines TRBV2 with TRBJ2-7; TRBD1 agrees at 8 bases. Looked up from germline, CDR1 is SNHLY and CDR2 is FYNNEI. J lost 6 bases, V lost 7 bases, and 5 bases had no gene match. CDR3 length: 12 residues. The chain's CDR3 is CASNTDRGEQYF. The CDR3 nucleotides read TGTGCCAGCAATACCGACAGGGGCGAGCAGTACTTC.

Of note for this clone: A much larger clone differs by one base, so this may be a read error. The chain has TRBV6-6 and TRBJ1-5; unclear D gene. The CDR3 has 13 residues. V was clipped by 6 bases and J by 0 bases, with 6 bases between them. Germline assignment: CDR1 MNHNY and CDR2 SVGAGI (reference sequence). The CDR3 spells CASRENSNQPQHF. The CDR3 region has the DNA TGTGCCAGCAGAGAGAATAGCAATCAGCCCCAGCATTTT.

V gene TRBV29-1 combines with J gene TRBJ2-3; D unresolved. Trimming cost V 3 bases and J 1 base, with 8 bases left between them. This CDR3 is 13 amino acids long. Looked up from germline, CDR1 is SQVTM and CDR2 is ANQGSEA. CDR3 protein: CSVDPPRTDTQYF. The CDR3 DNA reads as TGCAGCGTTGACCCCCCACGCACAGATACGCAGTATTTT.

This clone was observed at least ten times. The rearrangement uses TRBV9 and TRBJ2-6, with 11 nucleotides matching TRBD2. With V trimmed by 3 bases and J by 0 bases, 8 bases remained unmatched. CDR1 and CDR2 (germline): SGDLS, YYNGEE. The CDR3 sequence is 19 residues long. This chain's CDR3 is CASSGQGLAEYSGANVLTF. Written as DNA, the CDR3 is TGTGCCAGCAGCGGCCAGGGACTAGCGGAGTACTCTGGGGCCAACGTCCTGACTTTC. The full variable domain, completed using reference TRBV9 and TRBJ2-6, is DSGVTQTPKHLITATGQRVTLRCSPRSGDLSVYWYQQSLDQGLQFLIQYYNGEERAKGNILERFSAQQFPDLHSELNLSSLELGDSALYFCASSGQGLAEYSGANVLTFGAGSRLTVL.

The chain recombines TRBV5-1 with TRBJ2-5; D unclear. CDR3 length: 13 residues. The germline V gene has CDR1 SGHRS and CDR2 YFSETQ. V dropped 4 bases and J dropped 0 bases, with 7 bases sitting between them. The CDR3 DNA sequence: TGCGCCAGCAGCAACACGTACCAAGAGACCCAGTACTTC. This gives the protein CASSNTYQETQYF.

V and J are TRBV28 and TRBJ2-3, with TRBD1 matching over 7 bases. The germline V gene encodes CDR1 MDHEN and CDR2 SYDVKM. The CDR3 contains 16 residues. V was pared by 6 bases and J by 0 bases, with 9 bases of the junction left unmatched. CDR3 DNA: TGTGCCAGCAGGAATGCAAGGACAGGTAGCACAGATACGCAGTATTTT. It translates to CASRNARTGSTDTQYF. Using reference TRBV28 and TRBJ2-3 for the parts outside the CDR3, the full variable domain is DVKVTQSSRYLVKRTGEKVFLECVQDMDHENMFWYRQDPGLGLRLIYFSYDVKMKEKGDIPEGYSVSREKKERFSLILESASTNQTSMYLCASRNARTGSTDTQYFGPGTRLTVL.

This clone was seen more than once but under ten times. The genes are TRBV5-1 and TRBJ2-3, with D hard to call. The CDR3 has 16 amino acids. Trimming stripped 0 bases from V and 4 bases from J, with 15 bases between. CDR1 and CDR2 (germline): SGHRS, YFSETQ. Here the CDR3 reads CASSLGPLSRADTQYF. Here the CDR3 DNA reads TGCGCCAGCAGCTTGGGGCCGTTGAGTAGAGCAGATACGCAGTATTTT.

The genes are TRBV4-3 and TRBJ2-5, with 7 bases identical to TRBD1. J gave up 2 bases and V 1 base, and 4 bases lay outside the gene matches. Germline CDR1 is LGHNA and CDR2 is YSLEER. This CDR3 is 15 amino acids long. The CDR3 coding sequence is TGCGCCAGCAGCCAAGGGGACAGATGGCAAGAGACCCAGTACTTC. Encoded protein: CASSQGDRWQETQYF.